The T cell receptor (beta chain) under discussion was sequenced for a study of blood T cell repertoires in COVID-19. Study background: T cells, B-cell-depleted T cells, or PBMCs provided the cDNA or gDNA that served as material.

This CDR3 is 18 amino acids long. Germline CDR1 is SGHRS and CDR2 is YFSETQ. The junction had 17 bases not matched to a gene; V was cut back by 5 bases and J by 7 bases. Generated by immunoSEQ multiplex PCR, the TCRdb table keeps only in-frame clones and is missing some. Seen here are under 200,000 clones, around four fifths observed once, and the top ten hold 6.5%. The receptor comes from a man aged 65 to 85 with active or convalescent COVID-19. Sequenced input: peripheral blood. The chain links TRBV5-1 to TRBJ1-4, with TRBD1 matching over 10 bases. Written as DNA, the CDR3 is TGCGCCAGCAGATCAGGTCCCGGGACAGGGGTGATCGGTGAAAAACTGTTTTTT. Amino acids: CASRSGPGTGVIGEKLFF.